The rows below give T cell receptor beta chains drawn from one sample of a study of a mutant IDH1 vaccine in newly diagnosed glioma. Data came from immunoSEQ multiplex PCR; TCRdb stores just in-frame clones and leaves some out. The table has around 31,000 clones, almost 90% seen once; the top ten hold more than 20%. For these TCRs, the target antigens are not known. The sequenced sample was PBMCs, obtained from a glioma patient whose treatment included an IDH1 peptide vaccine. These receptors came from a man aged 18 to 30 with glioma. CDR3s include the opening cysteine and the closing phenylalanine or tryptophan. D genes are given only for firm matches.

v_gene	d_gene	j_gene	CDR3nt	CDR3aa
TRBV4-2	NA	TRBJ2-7	TGTGCCAGCAGCCAAGATGTATTCGGTGTCCCGTACTTC	CASSQDVFGVPYF
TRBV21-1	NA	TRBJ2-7	TGTGCCAGCATTCCCTCTCTTGTCATTCTCTACGAGCAGTACTTC	CASIPSLVILYEQYF
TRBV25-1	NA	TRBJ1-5	TGTGCCAGCATGGGAACAGGGAATCAGCCCCAGCATTTT	CASMGTGNQPQHF
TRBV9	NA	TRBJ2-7	TGTGCCAGCAGCGCCCTTGGGGACGAGCAGTACTTC	CASSALGDEQYF
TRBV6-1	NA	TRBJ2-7	TGTGCCAGCAGCCGGACGTTTGCCGGGGAGCAGTACTTC	CASSRTFAGEQYF
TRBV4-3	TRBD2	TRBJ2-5	TGCGCCAGCAGCCAAGAGAGAGCGGGAGGTCAAGAGACCCAGTACTTC	CASSQERAGGQETQYF
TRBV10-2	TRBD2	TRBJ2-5	TGCGCCAGCAGTGAGTCGGGGCTAGCGGCTCAAGAGACCCAGTACTTC	CASSESGLAAQETQYF
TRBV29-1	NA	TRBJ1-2	TGCAGCGTTGTGGGGACGGGGTTTCAACTCTACACCTTC	CSVVGTGFQLYTF
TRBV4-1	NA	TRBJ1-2	TGCGCCAGCAGCCCTGCGAGGGCGGGCTATGGCTACACCTTC	CASSPARAGYGYTF
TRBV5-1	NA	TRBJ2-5	TGCGCCAGCAGCTTGGGGGTGGCAGGACAAGAGACCCAGTACTTC	CASSLGVAGQETQYF